The 18 T cell receptor beta chains given below trace back to one sample, sequenced in a study of T cell responses to AZD1222 COVID-19 vaccine. Profiling relied on immunoSEQ multiplex PCR, and the TCRdb table lists in-frame clones only, not all of them. The data contain 120,000 to 150,000 clones, 88% of them singletons. Specimen: peripheral blood, collected on day 0 of AZD1222 vaccination. Receptor source: an adult in good health.

Note on this clone: The identical CDR3 is also encoded by other nucleotide sequences in the sample. The chain carries TRBV30 and TRBJ2-7; maybe TRBD1 (7 bases). Germline loops: CDR1 GTSNPN, CDR2 SVGIG (reference sequence). The length of the CDR3 is 12 residues. V was trimmed by 4 bases and J by 4 bases, leaving 11 bases between them. The CDR3 DNA reads TGTGCCTGGAAACAGGGGACTTACGAGCAGTACTTC. Its protein product is CAWKQGTYEQYF. Full variable domain (outside the CDR3, taken from reference TRBV30 and TRBJ2-7): SQTIHQWPATLVQPVGSPLSLECTVEGTSNPNLYWYRQAAGRGLQLLFYSVGIGQISSEVPQNLSASRPQDRQFILSSKKLLLSDSGFYLCAWKQGTYEQYFGPGTRLTVT.

The genes are TRBV18 and TRBJ1-2, with D maybe TRBD1 (5 bases). CDR1 is KGHSH and CDR2 is LQKENI in the germline V gene. V was cut by 3 bases and J by 0 bases, with 17 bases left in between. CDR3 length: 17 residues. The CDR3 DNA follows: TGTGCCAGCTCACCCGGGGGAAAGATCCTTTCTAACTATGGCTACACCTTC. Translation: CASSPGGKILSNYGYTF.

The chain joins TRBV11-3 to TRBJ2-7; perhaps D is TRBD1 or TRBD2 (5 bases each). Germline-derived CDR1 and CDR2 are SGHNT and YENEEA. The germline V and J ends were trimmed by 5 bases and 6 bases, with 17 bases remaining between them. This CDR3 contains 14 residues. The DNA for the CDR3 is TGTGCCAGCAGCGGGACCGGGACCCTCGCCGAGCAGTACTTC. Its translation is CASSGTGTLAEQYF.

V usage is TRBV19 and J usage is TRBJ1-4; a weak D match, TRBD1 (6 bases). Between the trimmed V and J ends, which lost 1 base and 7 bases, there was a span of 16 bases. This CDR3 contains 16 residues. CDR1 LNHDA and CDR2 SQIVND come from the germline V gene (reference sequence). CDR3: CASSIVVGASGEKLFF. CDR3 DNA: TGTGCCAGTAGTATAGTGGTGGGGGCTTCTGGTGAAAAACTGTTTTTT.

This chain links TRBV2 with TRBJ1-1; D unresolved. This CDR3 is 11 amino acids long. V lost 6 bases, J lost 5 bases, and 7 bases lay in between. The germline V gene has CDR1 SNHLY and CDR2 FYNNEI. In DNA, the CDR3 is TGTGCCAGCAGGACCTATACTGAAGCTTTCTTT. Its translation is CASRTYTEAFF.

The chain is built from TRBV19 and TRBJ2-1; 13 nucleotides line up with TRBD2. With 6 bases clipped from V and 2 bases from J, the junction kept 7 bases outside the gene matches. The CDR3 spans 17 residues. From germline, CDR1 is LNHDA and CDR2 SQIVND (reference sequence). The CDR3 nucleotides are TGTGCCAGTAGGGCCCTCGGACTAGCGGGAGCCTACAATGAGCAGTTCTTC. Its protein is CASRALGLAGAYNEQFF.

V is TRBV30 and J is TRBJ1-2; TRBD1 matches at 9 bases. The germline V gene has CDR1 GTSNPN and CDR2 SVGIG (reference sequence). V lost 3 bases, J lost 6 bases, and 5 bases stayed unmatched. CDR3 length equals 13 residues. The CDR3 reads CAWSSDRGDGYTF. The CDR3 nucleotides read TGTGCCTGGAGCTCGGACAGGGGCGATGGCTACACCTTC.

This clone has only a few counts. The genes are TRBV6-2 or TRBV6-3 and TRBJ2-3; 14 nucleotides agree with TRBD2. The germline CDR1 and CDR2 sequences are MNHEY and SVGEGT. J gave up 6 bases and V 4 bases, and 3 bases lay outside the gene matches. This CDR3 contains 15 residues. CDR3 amino acids: CASSSGLAGADTQYF. Here the CDR3 DNA reads TGTGCCAGCAGTTCGGGACTAGCGGGAGCGGATACGCAGTATTTT.

The rearrangement links TRBV10-1 to TRBJ2-2; TRBD2 matches 9 bases. The CDR3 spans 16 residues. J gave up 5 bases and V 4 bases, and 8 bases lay outside the gene matches. Per germline, CDR1 WNHNN and CDR2 SYGVQD (reference sequence). The CDR3 sequence is CASSVRRLAETGELFF. In DNA form, the CDR3 reads TGCGCCAGCAGTGTCCGGAGACTAGCGGAAACCGGGGAGCTGTTTTTT.

V gene TRBV5-5 combines with J gene TRBJ2-2, with D possibly TRBD2 on 5 matching bases. This CDR3 is 15 amino acids long. The germline V and J ends were trimmed by 0 bases and 3 bases, with 9 bases remaining between them. From germline, CDR1 is SGHKS and CDR2 YYEKEE (reference sequence). CDR3 DNA sequence: TGTGCCAGCAGCTTGGTAGTGGGAGACACCGGGGAGCTGTTTTTT. Its protein product is CASSLVVGDTGELFF.

This clone was observed a few times. The rearrangement uses TRBV6-5 and TRBJ2-1; possibly TRBD1 for D (6 bases). This CDR3 is 12 amino acids long. Trimming left V 7 bases short and J 4 bases short, with 8 bases between. Germline V gene lookup returns CDR1 MNHEY and CDR2 SVGAGI. This CDR3 reads CASTDSYNEQFF. The CDR3 DNA follows: TGTGCCAGCACGGACAGTTACAATGAGCAGTTCTTC.

The chain has TRBV6-2 or TRBV6-3 and TRBJ2-3; tentative D call: TRBD2 (6 bases). V was pared by 6 bases and J by 2 bases, with 18 bases between. The CDR3 spans 16 residues. The V gene's germline CDR1 is MNHEY and CDR2 SVGEGT. CDR3 sequence: CASSPGGRALTDTQYF. The DNA of the CDR3 is TGTGCCAGCAGCCCCGGAGGGCGGGCCCTCACAGATACGCAGTATTTT.

This chain connects TRBV6-1 to TRBJ2-1; 10 nucleotides align to TRBD1. CDR1 is MNHNS and CDR2 is SASEGT in the germline V gene. There are 16 residues in the CDR3. The V and J ends lost 2 bases and 6 bases, in that order; junction bases with no gene match: 7. CDR3 coding DNA: TGTGCCAGCAGTGAACTAACCGGGACAGGGGCCAATGAGCAGTTCTTC. Protein sequence: CASSELTGTGANEQFF.

The chain joins TRBV29-1 to TRBJ2-7, with TRBD1 matching 8 bases. The CDR3 consists of 13 residues. V shed 1 base and J 9 bases; nucleotides not matched to a gene: 8. Per germline, CDR1 SQVTM and CDR2 ANQGSEA. CDR3 in DNA: TGCAGCGTTGAAGGAAAACAGGGGGTACCGCAGTACTTC. As protein: CSVEGKQGVPQYF.

This clone was seen a single time. The chain links TRBV6-2 or TRBV6-3 to TRBJ2-1, with TRBD2 as a possible D gene (6 bases). Germline assignment: CDR1 MNHEY and CDR2 SVGEGT. CDR3 length equals 13 residues. Trimming took off 6 bases at V and 10 bases at J, with 16 bases between the two ends. The CDR3 here is CASSTTLANEQFF. The CDR3 region has the DNA TGTGCCAGCAGCACTACTCTAGCGAACGAGCAGTTCTTC.

The V call is TRBV27, the J call TRBJ2-7; D gene unclear. Per the germline V gene, CDR1 is MNHEY and CDR2 is SMNVEV (reference sequence). This CDR3 contains 13 residues. Trimming took off 1 base at V and 6 bases at J, with 10 bases between the two ends. This chain's CDR3 is CASSLWVSSEQYF. In DNA form, the CDR3 reads TGTGCCAGCAGTTTATGGGTGTCTTCCGAGCAGTACTTC.

The chain joins TRBV5-4 to TRBJ2-1; possibly TRBD2 for D (6 bases). Germline CDR1 and CDR2: SGHNT and YYREEE (reference sequence). This CDR3 spans 15 amino acids. The V and J ends lost 7 bases and 2 bases respectively, with 16 bases between them. DNA for the CDR3: TGTGCCAGCGGGCTTGTGGGGGGAGCCTACAATGAGCAGTTCTTC. It specifies CASGLVGGAYNEQFF.

The V and J genes are TRBV28 and TRBJ2-7; D gene unclear. This CDR3 has 15 amino acids. Looked up from germline, CDR1 is MDHEN and CDR2 is SYDVKM. The ends were cut back, 2 bases at V and 3 bases at J, with 14 bases in the middle. The CDR3 nucleotides read TGTGCCAGCAGTTTAGGCACAGATATGAGCTACGAGCAGTACTTC. Encoded protein: CASSLGTDMSYEQYF.